Listed below are T cell receptor beta chains from one sample, sequenced in a study of blood T cells in healthy people across ages. TCRdb independently ran MiXCR on the 5' RACE reads; one entry per CDR3 protein. This repertoire shows about 640,000 distinct CDR3 sequences, about 30% found once; its top ten account for roughly 14%. Sequencing was performed on blood. These TCRs come from a woman of 80 years or more in good health. The CDR3 runs from the conserved cysteine through the conserved F or W. The D gene is left open where the match is weak. Clone size is not always given. Where it is, it says once, few, many or a class for expanded clones.

d_gene: TRBD1; j_gene: TRBJ1-2; v_gene: TRBV6-4; abundance: few; CDR3aa: CASSSGQGAYYGYTF; CDR3nt: TGTGCCAGCAGTTCAGGACAGGGGGCTTATTATGGCTACACCTTC
d_gene: TRBD2; j_gene: TRBJ2-3; v_gene: TRBV20-1; abundance: many; CDR3aa: CSAKVAGATDTQYF; CDR3nt: TGCAGTGCTAAGGTAGCGGGGGCCACAGATACGCAGTATTTT
d_gene: TRBD2; j_gene: TRBJ2-3; v_gene: TRBV7-2; abundance: .; CDR3aa: CASSLRLAGGPGDTQYF; CDR3nt: TGTGCCAGCAGCCTCAGACTAGCGGGGGGGCCGGGGGATACGCAGTATTTT
d_gene: .; j_gene: TRBJ2-3; v_gene: TRBV19; abundance: many; CDR3aa: CASSMGGRNTDTQYF; CDR3nt: TGTGCCAGTAGTATGGGCGGGCGGAACACAGATACGCAGTATTTT
d_gene: TRBD1; j_gene: TRBJ2-4; v_gene: TRBV11-2; abundance: .; CDR3aa: CASSFRSFDRVKGGIQYF; CDR3nt: TGTGCCAGCAGCTTCAGATCTTTTGACAGGGTGAAAGGTGGCATTCAGTACTTC
d_gene: .; j_gene: TRBJ1-1; v_gene: TRBV20-1; abundance: .; CDR3aa: CSARDLKGTEAFF; CDR3nt: TGCAGTGCTAGAGATCTAAAGGGGACTGAAGCTTTCTTT
d_gene: .; j_gene: TRBJ2-4; v_gene: TRBV3-1; abundance: many; CDR3aa: CASSQAALIAKNIQYF; CDR3nt: TGTGCCAGCAGCCAAGCGGCCTTGATAGCCAAAAACATTCAGTACTTC
d_gene: TRBD2; j_gene: TRBJ2-5; v_gene: TRBV7-2; abundance: many; CDR3aa: CASSGTPGLQETQYF; CDR3nt: TGTGCCAGCAGCGGTACTCCGGGACTACAAGAGACCCAGTACTTC
d_gene: .; j_gene: TRBJ1-4; v_gene: TRBV7-9; abundance: .; CDR3aa: CASSFLPDEKLFF; CDR3nt: TGTGCCAGCAGCTTCCTCCCGGATGAAAAACTGTTTTTT
d_gene: .; j_gene: TRBJ1-6; v_gene: TRBV6-5; abundance: many; CDR3aa: CASKTGRRGNSPLHF; CDR3nt: TGTGCCAGCAAGACTGGGCGTCGGGGGAATTCACCCCTCCACTTT
d_gene: TRBD1; j_gene: TRBJ1-2; v_gene: TRBV7-2; abundance: .; CDR3aa: CASSLAPRGQGYTF; CDR3nt: TGTGCCAGCAGCTTAGCCCCCAGGGGGCAGGGCTACACCTTC
d_gene: .; j_gene: TRBJ2-3; v_gene: TRBV6-2/TRBV6-3; abundance: .; CDR3aa: CASRLGGADTQYF; CDR3nt: TGTGCCAGCAGGCTGGGGGGTGCAGATACGCAGTATTTT
d_gene: .; j_gene: TRBJ1-2; v_gene: TRBV20-1; abundance: .; CDR3aa: CSAGNYGYTF; CDR3nt: TGCAGTGCGGGGAACTATGGCTACACCTTC
d_gene: .; j_gene: TRBJ2-7; v_gene: TRBV29-1; abundance: many; CDR3aa: CSARGITYEQYF; CDR3nt: TGCAGCGCTCGCGGGATAACCTACGAGCAGTACTTC
d_gene: TRBD2; j_gene: TRBJ2-7; v_gene: TRBV9; abundance: many; CDR3aa: CASSVSSSGDKYEQYF; CDR3nt: TGTGCCAGCAGCGTATCGTCTAGCGGGGATAAGTACGAGCAGTACTTC
d_gene: .; j_gene: TRBJ2-7; v_gene: TRBV5-1; abundance: many; CDR3aa: CASSLFQSSYEQYF; CDR3nt: TGCGCCAGCAGCTTGTTTCAGAGCTCCTACGAGCAGTACTTC
d_gene: .; j_gene: TRBJ2-3; v_gene: TRBV20-1; abundance: .; CDR3aa: CSAASDRPSTDTQYF; CDR3nt: TGCAGTGCTGCCTCAGACAGGCCAAGCACAGATACGCAGTATTTT
d_gene: .; j_gene: TRBJ2-7; v_gene: TRBV7-8; abundance: .; CDR3aa: CASSPTVLPTLYEQYF; CDR3nt: TGTGCCAGCAGCCCTACAGTTCTGCCGACACTTTACGAGCAGTACTTC
d_gene: TRBD2; j_gene: TRBJ2-1; v_gene: TRBV20-1; abundance: .; CDR3aa: CSASLAGRYNEQFF; CDR3nt: TGCAGTGCTAGTCTAGCGGGACGCTACAATGAGCAGTTCTTC
d_gene: .; j_gene: TRBJ2-5; v_gene: TRBV2; abundance: many; CDR3aa: CASSRGQQVQETQYF; CDR3nt: TGTGCCAGCAGCCGAGGGCAGCAGGTACAAGAGACCCAGTACTTC
d_gene: .; j_gene: TRBJ2-3; v_gene: TRBV7-7; abundance: .; CDR3aa: CASSSRIRDTQYF; CDR3nt: TGTGCTAGCAGCTCTAGGATACGAGATACGCAGTATTTT
d_gene: .; j_gene: TRBJ1-1; v_gene: TRBV5-1; abundance: many; CDR3aa: CASSLDGGGSTEAFF; CDR3nt: TGCGCCAGCAGCTTGGACGGAGGGGGAAGCACTGAAGCTTTCTTT
d_gene: .; j_gene: TRBJ2-7; v_gene: TRBV2; abundance: .; CDR3aa: CASSEEHYEQYF; CDR3nt: TGTGCCAGCAGTGAAGAACACTACGAGCAGTACTTC
d_gene: TRBD1; j_gene: TRBJ2-6; v_gene: TRBV6-5; abundance: many; CDR3aa: CASSPTGTGVSGANVLTF; CDR3nt: TGTGCCAGCAGCCCTACCGGGACAGGGGTGTCTGGGGCCAACGTCCTGACTTTC
d_gene: TRBD2; j_gene: TRBJ2-3; v_gene: TRBV7-3; abundance: many; CDR3aa: CASSGRGDDTDTQYF; CDR3nt: TGTGCCAGCAGCGGCCGGGGGGATGACACAGATACGCAGTATTTT
d_gene: .; j_gene: TRBJ1-4; v_gene: TRBV12-3/TRBV12-4; abundance: once; CDR3aa: CASKSGKLGEKLFF; CDR3nt: TGTGCCAGCAAGTCGGGGAAATTGGGTGAAAAACTGTTTTTT
d_gene: TRBD1; j_gene: TRBJ2-1; v_gene: TRBV27; abundance: many; CDR3aa: CASSFIDRAYYNEQFF; CDR3nt: TGTGCCAGCAGTTTTATTGACAGGGCCTACTACAATGAGCAGTTCTTC
d_gene: TRBD1; j_gene: TRBJ1-2; v_gene: TRBV6-1; abundance: .; CDR3aa: CASSVTGGHYGYTF; CDR3nt: TGTGCCAGCAGTGTTACAGGGGGCCACTATGGCTACACCTTC
d_gene: TRBD1; j_gene: TRBJ1-5; v_gene: TRBV5-1; abundance: .; CDR3aa: CASSPGTGGLNSNQPQHF; CDR3nt: TGCGCCAGCAGTCCCGGGACAGGGGGGCTTAATAGCAATCAGCCCCAGCATTTT
d_gene: .; j_gene: TRBJ2-1; v_gene: TRBV28; abundance: .; CDR3aa: CASSLFRGRRNEQFF; CDR3nt: TGTGCCAGCAGTTTATTCCGGGGTAGAAGGAATGAGCAGTTCTTC
d_gene: .; j_gene: TRBJ2-7; v_gene: TRBV4-3; abundance: .; CDR3aa: CASSQADTSSYEQYF; CDR3nt: TGCGCCAGCAGCCAAGCTGACACGAGCTCCTACGAGCAGTACTTC
d_gene: TRBD2; j_gene: TRBJ2-7; v_gene: TRBV12-3/TRBV12-4; abundance: few; CDR3aa: CASCGGSSYNEQYF; CDR3nt: TGTGCCAGCTGCGGCGGGAGCTCCTACAATGAGCAGTACTTC
d_gene: .; j_gene: TRBJ1-2; v_gene: TRBV10-3; abundance: many; CDR3aa: CAISEWSQGGDGYTF; CDR3nt: TGTGCCATCAGTGAGTGGTCCCAGGGAGGGGATGGCTACACCTTC
d_gene: TRBD1; j_gene: TRBJ2-7; v_gene: TRBV3-1; abundance: .; CDR3aa: CASSRDRGISYNEQYF; CDR3nt: TGTGCCAGCAGCCGGGACAGGGGGATTTCCTACAATGAGCAGTACTTC
d_gene: TRBD2; j_gene: TRBJ2-5; v_gene: TRBV9; abundance: .; CDR3aa: CASSVGGVGQETQYF; CDR3nt: TGTGCCAGCAGCGTCGGGGGGGTGGGGCAAGAGACCCAGTACTTC
d_gene: .; j_gene: TRBJ2-1; v_gene: TRBV7-8; abundance: .; CDR3aa: CASSSPGAGGTQFF; CDR3nt: TGTGCCAGCAGTTCCCCAGGGGCTGGTGGGACCCAGTTCTTC
d_gene: .; j_gene: TRBJ2-7; v_gene: TRBV30; abundance: many; CDR3aa: CAWSWEGVSYEQYF; CDR3nt: TGTGCCTGGAGTTGGGAGGGGGTTTCCTACGAGCAGTACTTC
d_gene: .; j_gene: TRBJ1-1; v_gene: TRBV20-1; abundance: few; CDR3aa: CSALRGGNTEAFF; CDR3nt: TGCAGTGCCCTACGTGGGGGGAACACTGAAGCTTTCTTT
d_gene: .; j_gene: TRBJ2-7; v_gene: TRBV24-1; abundance: few; CDR3aa: CATSDVYEQYF; CDR3nt: TGTGCCACCAGTGATGTCTACGAGCAGTACTTC
d_gene: TRBD1; j_gene: TRBJ1-2; v_gene: TRBV28; abundance: many; CDR3aa: CASKTGEDGYTF; CDR3nt: TGTGCCAGCAAGACAGGGGAAGATGGCTACACCTTC
d_gene: TRBD2; j_gene: TRBJ2-4; v_gene: TRBV15; abundance: many; CDR3aa: CATSRLTSGGLDIQYF; CDR3nt: TGTGCCACCAGCAGACTAACCTCGGGGGGATTGGACATTCAGTACTTC
d_gene: .; j_gene: TRBJ2-1; v_gene: TRBV7-2; abundance: many; CDR3aa: CASSLGASNNEQFF; CDR3nt: TGTGCCAGCAGCCTCGGGGCTAGTAACAATGAGCAGTTCTTC
d_gene: .; j_gene: TRBJ2-5; v_gene: TRBV21-1; abundance: .; CDR3aa: CASSARGTSGAYQETQYF; CDR3nt: TGTGCCAGCAGCGCCAGGGGGACTAGCGGCGCCTACCAAGAGACCCAGTACTTC
d_gene: TRBD2; j_gene: TRBJ2-3; v_gene: TRBV6-5; abundance: many; CDR3aa: CASSSRGAEDTQYF; CDR3nt: TGTGCCAGCAGTTCGCGGGGGGCCGAAGATACGCAGTATTTT
d_gene: .; j_gene: TRBJ1-3; v_gene: TRBV20-1; abundance: .; CDR3aa: CSARPSSGNTIYF; CDR3nt: TGCAGTGCCAGACCAAGCTCTGGAAACACCATATATTTT
d_gene: .; j_gene: TRBJ2-7; v_gene: TRBV28; abundance: .; CDR3aa: CASSWDGGRYNEQYF; CDR3nt: TGTGCCAGCAGCTGGGACGGCGGTCGGTACAATGAGCAGTACTTC
d_gene: TRBD1; j_gene: TRBJ1-2; v_gene: TRBV29-1; abundance: .; CDR3aa: CSVLGQGYGGYTF; CDR3nt: TGCAGCGTCCTGGGACAGGGGTACGGAGGCTACACCTTC
d_gene: TRBD1; j_gene: TRBJ2-7; v_gene: TRBV20-1; abundance: .; CDR3aa: CSARVPQGANYCEQYF; CDR3nt: TGCAGTGCTAGAGTCCCACAGGGGGCGAATTACTGCGAGCAGTACTTC
d_gene: TRBD1; j_gene: TRBJ2-7; v_gene: TRBV6-1; abundance: .; CDR3aa: CASRQGLEGEQYF; CDR3nt: TGTGCCAGCAGACAGGGGTTAGAGGGCGAGCAGTACTTC
d_gene: .; j_gene: TRBJ2-5; v_gene: TRBV20-1; abundance: .; CDR3aa: CSARVGRRIETQYF; CDR3nt: TGCAGTGCTAGAGTGGGGCGGCGGATAGAGACCCAGTACTTC
d_gene: .; j_gene: TRBJ1-1; v_gene: TRBV6-5; abundance: .; CDR3aa: CASSGPGRGPKAFF; CDR3nt: TGTGCCAGCAGTGGGCCTGGCAGAGGTCCTAAAGCTTTCTTT
d_gene: TRBD2; j_gene: TRBJ2-1; v_gene: TRBV7-2; abundance: many; CDR3aa: CASSEEAGGLREQFF; CDR3nt: TGTGCCAGCAGCGAAGAGGCGGGGGGGCTGAGAGAGCAGTTCTTC
d_gene: .; j_gene: TRBJ1-6; v_gene: TRBV5-1; abundance: .; CDR3aa: CASSLSPQGPNSPLHF; CDR3nt: TGCGCCAGCAGCTTGTCACCGCAGGGCCCTAATTCACCCCTCCACTTT
d_gene: .; j_gene: TRBJ2-6; v_gene: TRBV5-1; abundance: .; CDR3aa: CASSGNPGANVLTF; CDR3nt: TGCGCCAGCAGTGGGAATCCTGGGGCCAACGTCCTGACTTTC
d_gene: .; j_gene: TRBJ2-1; v_gene: TRBV10-2; abundance: many; CDR3aa: CASSENRGGPFSRQFF; CDR3nt: TGCGCCAGCAGTGAGAACCGCGGGGGCCCGTTTTCGAGGCAGTTCTTC
d_gene: .; j_gene: TRBJ1-5; v_gene: TRBV28; abundance: few; CDR3aa: CASNFMRGLISNQPQHF; CDR3nt: TGTGCCAGCAATTTCATGAGGGGATTGATAAGCAATCAGCCCCAGCATTTT
d_gene: TRBD2; j_gene: TRBJ2-1; v_gene: TRBV29-1; abundance: .; CDR3aa: CSAGTRFGNEQFF; CDR3nt: TGCAGCGCTGGGACTAGATTTGGCAATGAGCAGTTCTTC